The entry below describes one T cell receptor beta chain. The TCR beta CDR3 regions underwent amplification from RNA transcripts. The first-round RT-PCR employed HTBI primers together with the Qiagen OneStep RT-PCR kit. A multiplex PCR was then performed as the second round. MiXCR, applied by TCRdb to the multiplex PCR reads, yields one record per CDR3 protein. The sample holds almost 400,000 distinct CDR3 sequences, around 20% seen once. This specimen comes from a study of Graves' ophthalmopathy and Graves' hyperthyroidism. CDR1 is MDHEN and CDR2 is SYDVKM in the germline V gene. CDR3 length equals 13 residues. V was trimmed by 6 bases and J by 3 bases, leaving 11 bases between them. What supplied the PBMCs was over 8.5 ml of fresh peripheral blood.

This TCR derives from a woman between 18 and 29 years old with Graves' ophthalmopathy. V is TRBV28 and J is TRBJ1-2; D is perhaps TRBD1 (5 bases). Sequences were obtained from peripheral blood. CDR3 loop: CASRTRDYYGYTF. The CDR3 DNA reads as TGTGCCAGCAGAACGAGGGACTACTATGGCTACACCTTC.